Below, 10 T cell receptor beta chains from the same sample are listed, as sequenced in a study of a mutant IDH1 vaccine in newly diagnosed glioma. Libraries were prepared by immunoSEQ multiplex PCR; TCRdb keeps only in-frame clonotypes and omits some of them. The sample has approximately 56,000 clones; almost 65% are singletons. The antigens of these receptors remain unknown. The time point here: week 47, end of study. The content of each vaccine dose was 300 ug of mutant IDH1 20-mer peptide, and topical imiquimod accompanied it. The specimen comprised peripheral blood mononuclear cells (PBMCs), sampled from a glioma patient whose treatment included an IDH1 peptide vaccine. The receptors derive from a man aged 40-50 years with glioma. Some clones in this sample may be carry-over from other donors' samples.

The rearrangement uses TRBV2 and TRBJ2-2, with 9 bases fitting TRBD2. The CDR3 is 16 amino acids. The V segment lost 5 bases and the J segment 2 bases; nucleotides outside the gene matches: 6. The germline V gene encodes CDR1 SNHLY and CDR2 FYNNEI. The CDR3 nucleotides are TGTGCCAGCAGTACATCTAGCGGGGTCAACACCGGGGAGCTGTTTTTT. Translation gives CASSTSSGVNTGELFF.

The chain employs TRBV5-1 and TRBJ1-4; D perhaps matches TRBD1 (5 bases). Looked up from germline, CDR1 is SGHRS and CDR2 is YFSETQ. The CDR3 is made up of 14 amino acids. Trimming left V 7 bases short and J 4 bases short, with 14 bases between. The chain's CDR3 is CASGQGIGNEKLFF. CDR3 bases: TGCGCCAGCGGCCAGGGTATTGGTAATGAAAAACTGTTTTTT.

The V and J genes are TRBV10-1 and TRBJ2-7, with 10 bases aligning to TRBD1. Trimming took 8 bases from V and 2 from J; bases not matched to a gene: 6. The germline V gene has CDR1 WNHNN and CDR2 SYGVQD (reference sequence). The CDR3 sequence is 14 residues long. The CDR3 spells CASRSGTGAYEQYF. In DNA form, the CDR3 reads TGCGCCAGCCGATCCGGGACAGGGGCCTACGAGCAGTACTTC.

Only a few counts were recorded for this clone. The chain recombines TRBV6-5 with TRBJ1-6; TRBD1 is a possible D gene (5 bases). With 0 bases removed from V and 10 bases from J, the gap between germline ends came to 13 bases. The CDR3 extends over 15 amino acids. Germline V gene data show CDR1 as MNHEY and CDR2 as SVGAGI. CDR3 sequence: CASSYSMGGGSPLHF. Written as DNA, the CDR3 is TGTGCCAGCAGTTACTCGATGGGGGGTGGGTCACCCCTCCACTTT.

This rearrangement joins TRBV15 to TRBJ1-2; D is possibly TRBD1 (5 bases). This CDR3 has 13 residues. Trimming removed 4 bases from V and 6 bases from J, with 12 bases in between. Per the germline V gene, CDR1 is LNHNV and CDR2 is YYDKDF (reference sequence). CDR3 DNA sequence: TGTGCCACCAGCATTCGGGGCGTGAATGGCTACACCTTC. This sequence encodes CATSIRGVNGYTF. The whole variable domain, remainder taken from reference TRBV15 and TRBJ1-2, is DAMVIQNPRYQVTQFGKPVTLSCSQTLNHNVMYWYQQKSSQAPKLLFHYYDKDFNNEADTPDNFQSRRPNTSFCFLDIRSPGLGDTAMYLCATSIRGVNGYTFGSGTRLTVV.

This clone is medium-sized within its sample. This chain connects TRBV2 to TRBJ2-5, with D perhaps TRBD2 (5 bases). The V end was cut by 6 bases, the J end by 3 bases, with 17 bases between. CDR3 length: 15 amino acids. Germline-derived CDR1 and CDR2 are SNHLY and FYNNEI. The CDR3 sequence is CASRTRGLGEETQYF. In DNA, the CDR3 is TGTGCCAGCAGGACCCGTGGACTCGGAGAAGAGACCCAGTACTTC.

This rearrangement joins TRBV11-2 to TRBJ2-5; D remains ambiguous. This CDR3 has 16 residues. CDR1 SGHAT and CDR2 FQNNGV come from the germline V gene. V shed 5 bases and J shed 5 bases, with 21 bases lying between them. The CDR3 coding sequence is TGTGCCAGCAGCCTCCGTAGCCCGGACCTCCGGGAGACCCAGTACTTC. Amino acids: CASSLRSPDLRETQYF.

Notes on this clone: The junction does not match germline at one end; this may be a read error. This chain uses TRBV7-9 with TRBJ1-1; D is unresolved. Germline V gene lookup returns CDR1 SEHNR and CDR2 FQNEAQ (reference sequence). This CDR3 is built from 13 residues. The DNA for the CDR3 is TGTGCCAGCTGCTTGGGGAGCAACACTGAAGCTTTCTTT. Amino acid sequence: CASCLGSNTEAFF.

This clone has only a few counts. The chain links TRBV27 to TRBJ2-2, with 7 bases that match TRBD2. CDR1 and CDR2 (germline): MNHEY, SMNVEV (reference sequence). J was trimmed by 6 bases and V by 3 bases; bases with no gene match: 4. The length of the CDR3 is 14 residues. The chain's CDR3 is CASSLGGEAGELFF. CDR3 nucleotides: TGTGCCAGCAGTTTGGGGGGGGAGGCCGGGGAGCTGTTTTTT.

This chain links TRBV6-5 with TRBJ1-2, with D possibly being TRBD1 (5 bases). V lost 1 base, J lost 2 bases, and 8 bases lay in between. The CDR3 is 14 residues long. The germline gives CDR1 MNHEY, CDR2 SVGAGI. CDR3 residues: CASSYFGGNYGYTF. CDR3 nucleotide sequence: TGTGCCAGCAGTTACTTCGGGGGGAACTATGGCTACACCTTC.